Each of the 25 T cell receptor beta chains below was sequenced from the same sample in a study of blood T cell repertoires in COVID-19. Here immunoSEQ multiplex PCR was the method, and the copy in TCRdb shows in-frame clones only, minus some. The sample lists 250,000 to 400,000 clones, around 90% occurring once. Input material: peripheral blood. Receptors originate from a woman aged 25 to 39 with COVID-19, enrolled during active disease.

This rearrangement joins TRBV28 to TRBJ1-1, with D unresolved. The CDR3 contains 14 residues. The ends were cut back, 2 bases at V and 5 bases at J, with 12 bases in the middle. The germline gives CDR1 MDHEN, CDR2 SYDVKM. DNA for the CDR3: TGTGCCAGCAGTTTAGTCAGAGGTGGTACTGAAGCTTTCTTT. Residues: CASSLVRGGTEAFF.

The V and J genes are TRBV27 and TRBJ1-2; no firm D call. Trimming cost V 4 bases and J 2 bases, with 8 bases left between them. The CDR3 contains 13 residues. Germline loops: CDR1 MNHEY, CDR2 SMNVEV (reference sequence). CDR3: CASSWRLNYGYTF. DNA for the CDR3: TGTGCCAGCAGTTGGAGATTAAACTATGGCTACACCTTC.

The chain links TRBV28 to TRBJ2-5; a weak D match, TRBD1 (6 bases). Deletions cut 3 bases from V and 0 bases from J, with 11 bases between. The CDR3 totals 15 residues. Germline CDR1 and CDR2: MDHEN and SYDVKM. The CDR3 spells CASSFIDRYQETQYF. CDR3 coding DNA: TGTGCCAGCAGTTTCATCGACAGGTACCAAGAGACCCAGTACTTC.

The rearrangement uses TRBV7-2 and TRBJ2-2; 7 nucleotides match TRBD1. J was trimmed by 4 bases and V by 1 base; bases with no gene match: 6. From germline, CDR1 is SGHTA and CDR2 FQGNSA. This CDR3 has 16 residues. The CDR3 protein is CASSLDRGGGTGELFF. CDR3 DNA: TGTGCCAGCAGCTTAGACAGGGGCGGTGGCACCGGGGAGCTGTTTTTT.

The V call is TRBV10-2, the J call TRBJ2-7; 10 positions agree with TRBD2. Unmatched junction bases numbered 2, after V lost 0 bases and J lost 3 bases. The CDR3 totals 15 residues. Germline-derived CDR1 and CDR2 are WSHSY and SAAADI. CDR3 amino acids: CASSESSSGSYEQYF. CDR3 DNA: TGCGCCAGCAGTGAGTCTTCTAGCGGGAGCTACGAGCAGTACTTC.

In its sample, this clone was seen a few times. The chain has TRBV3-1 (or the pseudogene TRBV3-2) and TRBJ1-1, with D unclear. CDR3 length: 17 residues. CDR1 is LGHDT, CDR2 YNNKEL, per germline (reference sequence). Trimming took off 1 base at V and 6 bases at J, with 21 bases between the two ends. The chain's CDR3 is CASSQGRQVLGRSEAFF. CDR3 bases: TGTGCCAGCAGCCAAGGTAGGCAGGTACTTGGGAGGTCTGAAGCTTTCTTT.

This clone showed up just once. This chain uses TRBV20-1 with TRBJ2-5, with TRBD1 matching 10 bases. This CDR3 comprises 15 residues. V shed 3 bases and J 5 bases; nucleotides not matched to a gene: 9. CDR1 and CDR2 from the germline V gene are DFQATT and SNEGSKA (reference sequence). The CDR3 sequence is CSASQGQGRVETQYF. CDR3 sequence (DNA): TGCAGTGCTAGTCAGGGACAGGGGCGGGTGGAGACCCAGTACTTC.

The chain joins TRBV5-1 to TRBJ2-1; 14 positions agree with TRBD2. This CDR3 comprises 17 residues. The junction had 10 bases not matched to a gene; V was cut back by 1 base and J by 10 bases. Germline V lookup: CDR1 SGHRS, CDR2 YFSETQ. This chain's CDR3 is CASSLSAGLAGEGEQFF. The CDR3 nucleotides are TGCGCCAGCAGCTTGTCCGCGGGACTAGCGGGAGAGGGGGAGCAGTTCTTC.

The chain joins TRBV15 to TRBJ2-3; no clear D gene. CDR3 length equals 14 residues. V lost 1 base, J lost 2 bases, and 7 bases lay in between. The germline gives CDR1 LNHNV, CDR2 YYDKDF (reference sequence). The CDR3 nucleotides read TGTGCCACCAGCAGAGGAGCAAACACAGATACGCAGTATTTT. It translates to CATSRGANTDTQYF.

The V and J genes are TRBV19 and TRBJ1-5; D is unresolved. The CDR3 consists of 14 residues. Germline loops: CDR1 LNHDA, CDR2 SQIVND (reference sequence). The V end was cut by 4 bases, the J end by 0 bases, with 7 bases between. CDR3 sequence reads: CASSTGGSNQPQHF. DNA for the CDR3: TGTGCCAGTAGTACAGGTGGTAGCAATCAGCCCCAGCATTTT.

The chain links TRBV7-2 to TRBJ2-7, with TRBD1 matching 7 bases. CDR1 SGHTA and CDR2 FQGNSA come from the germline V gene. This CDR3 is 12 amino acids long. V shed 5 bases, J shed 11 bases, and the junction held 9 bases outside the gene matches. CDR3 protein: CASSGPGQPEYF. CDR3 DNA: TGTGCCAGCAGCGGACCGGGACAGCCCGAGTACTTC.

The chain uses TRBV5-1 and TRBJ1-1, with TRBD1 identical over 9 bases. The CDR3 has 15 residues. Unmatched junction bases numbered 9, after V lost 2 bases and J lost 7 bases. Germline loops: CDR1 SGHRS, CDR2 YFSETQ. The CDR3, as DNA: TGCGCCAGCAGCTTAGACACAGGGGGCTTTGATGAAGCTTTCTTT. Residues: CASSLDTGGFDEAFF.

This clone was found once. The genes are TRBV30 and TRBJ1-3; 9 bases fit TRBD1. The junction had 10 bases not matched to a gene; V was cut back by 2 bases and J by 8 bases. The CDR3 extends over 15 amino acids. Germline CDR1 and CDR2: GTSNPN and SVGIG (reference sequence). CDR3 protein: CAWSTGTGWTDTIYF. CDR3 DNA sequence: TGTGCCTGGAGTACTGGGACAGGGTGGACGGACACCATATATTTT.

The gene calls are TRBV29-1 and TRBJ1-1; D perhaps matches TRBD1 (6 bases). The CDR3 sequence is 12 residues long. The V end was cut by 2 bases, the J end by 4 bases, with 8 bases between. Germline V gives CDR1 SQVTM, CDR2 ANQGSEA. CDR3 nucleotides: TGCAGCGTTGAACGAGGGGGCACTGAAGCTTTCTTT. It is translated as CSVERGGTEAFF.

J is TRBJ2-7 and V is TRBV2, with 8 bases that match TRBD2. Germline V lookup: CDR1 SNHLY, CDR2 FYNNEI. This CDR3 is built from 16 residues. V lost 0 bases to trimming and J lost 3 bases; unmatched junction nucleotides: 7. CDR3 nucleotides: TGTGCCAGCAGTGAAGCGCTTAGCCTAGCGGGCTACGAGCAGTACTTC. Translated, it gives CASSEALSLAGYEQYF.

The chain has TRBV11-2 and TRBJ2-1; 8 positions agree with TRBD2. V gave up 0 bases and J gave up 5 bases; unmatched junction bases: 3. Germline assignment: CDR1 SGHAT and CDR2 FQNNGV. The CDR3 is made up of 15 amino acids. The CDR3 is CASSLEGLGNNEQFF. CDR3 in DNA: TGTGCCAGCAGCTTAGAGGGACTAGGGAACAATGAGCAGTTCTTC.

This chain joins TRBV5-6 and TRBJ1-1; D may be TRBD1 (5 bases). CDR3 length equals 13 residues. V dropped 0 bases and J dropped 11 bases, with 14 bases sitting between them. CDR1 SGHDT and CDR2 YYEEEE come from the germline V gene. In nucleotides, the CDR3 is TGTGCCAGCAGCTTGGGGCAGGGCCATGCTGCTTTCTTT. The encoded protein is CASSLGQGHAAFF.

The V and J genes are TRBV18 and TRBJ2-3; 9 bases agree with TRBD2. CDR3 length equals 15 residues. Germline V gene sequence: CDR1 KGHSH, CDR2 LQKENI. V was pared by 3 bases and J by 3 bases, with 4 bases of the junction left unmatched. CDR3 amino acids: CASSPAGGLTDTQYF. DNA of the CDR3: TGTGCCAGCTCACCGGCGGGAGGGTTGACAGATACGCAGTATTTT. The whole variable domain, filled in from reference TRBV18 and TRBJ2-3, reads NAGVMQNPRHLVRRRGQEARLRCSPMKGHSHVYWYRQLPEEGLKFMVYLQKENIIDESGMPKERFSAEFPKEGPSILRIQQVVRGDSAAYFCASSPAGGLTDTQYFGPGTRLTVL.

J is TRBJ1-5 and V is TRBV13, with D perhaps matching TRBD1 (5 bases). Germline V gives CDR1 PRHDT, CDR2 FYEKMQ (reference sequence). V lost 5 bases and J 2 bases, leaving 16 bases between the germline ends. The CDR3 consists of 16 residues. In DNA form, the CDR3 reads TGTGCCAGCAGCAGACGCGGGGACCAGGGCAATCAGCCCCAGCATTTT. The encoded protein is CASSRRGDQGNQPQHF.

The chain has TRBV19 and TRBJ2-7, with 8 nucleotides matching TRBD1. The germline V gene encodes CDR1 LNHDA and CDR2 SQIVND (reference sequence). The CDR3 runs 15 residues. V shed 4 bases and J 6 bases; nucleotides not matched to a gene: 11. The CDR3 coding sequence is TGTGCCAGTAGTACCTCGGGACCAGGGGGCGGCGAGCAGTACTTC. It translates to CASSTSGPGGGEQYF.

This chain uses TRBV30 with TRBJ2-7; 9 bases fit TRBD1. This CDR3 region has 15 residues. Trimming took 2 bases from V and 2 from J; bases not matched to a gene: 7. The germline V gene has CDR1 GTSNPN and CDR2 SVGIG (reference sequence). Written as DNA, the CDR3 is TGTGCCTGGAGTTTTGGGACAGGGACAGCCTACGAGCAGTACTTC. Protein sequence: CAWSFGTGTAYEQYF.

This chain links TRBV14 with TRBJ2-1, with D perhaps matching TRBD2 (7 bases). V was cut by 4 bases and J by 7 bases, with 17 bases left in between. Germline-derived CDR1 and CDR2 are SGHDN and FVKESK. This CDR3 is 15 amino acids long. CDR3 coding DNA: TGTGCCAGCAGCCCCCTAAGGGGGGGCGGAAATGAGCAGTTCTTC. Its translation: CASSPLRGGGNEQFF.

Note on this clone: The same CDR3 also results from other DNA sequences found in this sample. This chain uses TRBV12-3 or TRBV12-4 with TRBJ1-1, with a tentative D call TRBD1 (6 bases). The length of the CDR3 is 13 residues. Trimming removed 6 bases from V and 6 bases from J, with 14 bases in between. CDR3 DNA: TGTGCCAGCAGCCCGACAGGACGTTCTGAAGCTTTCTTT. It yields the protein CASSPTGRSEAFF.

The V gene is TRBV5-1, the J gene TRBJ2-3; TRBD2 matches 7 bases. CDR1 is SGHRS, CDR2 YFSETQ, per germline. This CDR3 region has 19 residues. After removal of 4 bases from V and 0 bases from J, the junction contained 17 bases not matched to a gene. CDR3 nucleotides: TGCGCCAGCAGCCACAATCTAAGCGGGAAAACCCCTAGCACAGATACGCAGTATTTT. As protein: CASSHNLSGKTPSTDTQYF. The full variable domain, rest sourced from reference TRBV5-1 and TRBJ2-3, is KAGVTQTPRYLIKTRGQQVTLSCSPISGHRSVSWYQQTPGQGLQFLFEYFSETQRNKGNFPGRFSGRQFSNSRSEMNVSTLELGDSALYLCASSHNLSGKTPSTDTQYFGPGTRLTVL.

The chain combines TRBV11-2 with TRBJ2-7, with a possible D match to TRBD2 (5 bases). The length of the CDR3 is 14 residues. V was cut by 0 bases and J by 4 bases, with 10 bases left in between. Germline CDR1 reads SGHAT; CDR2 reads FQNNGV. The CDR3 is CASSLDPGEYEQYF. DNA for the CDR3: TGTGCCAGCAGCTTAGACCCCGGGGAGTACGAGCAGTACTTC.